Below are 28 T cell receptor beta chains sequenced from a single sample in a study of OX40 agonist ivuxolimab in advanced cancers. Library method: the immunoSEQ multiplex PCR assay. Imported from immuneACCESS, the table was reduced by TCRdb to in-frame sequences with V and J called. These copies leave out some clones; in studies compared against another copy, an unresolved V gene accounts for under half, and the cause of the remainder is not known. The sample yields fewer than 80,000 clones; 86% were counted once. The ten most abundant clones make up around 0.75% of the sample. Source: CD4+ or CD8+ T cells sorted from blood, taken in a trial of the OX40 agonist ivuxolimab. These receptors were taken from an adult with an advanced solid tumor such as melanoma, head and neck, liver or kidney cancer.

This chain joins TRBV5-1 and TRBJ2-1, with a weak D call TRBD1 (6 bases). This CDR3 is built from 15 residues. V was trimmed by 0 bases and J by 3 bases, leaving 10 bases between them. Germline V gives CDR1 SGHRS, CDR2 YFSETQ. CDR3 sequence: CASSLGWDNYNEQFF. As DNA, the CDR3 is TGCGCCAGCAGCTTGGGGTGGGACAACTACAATGAGCAGTTCTTC.

This sequence joins TRBV30 and TRBJ1-6; 9 bases line up with TRBD1. From germline, CDR1 is GTSNPN and CDR2 SVGIG (reference sequence). The CDR3 spans 15 residues. Unmatched junction bases numbered 9, after V lost 2 bases and J lost 10 bases. CDR3 DNA: TGTGCCTGGAGTTTCAAGGGACAGGGCTACTCACCCCTCCACTTT. Its protein product is CAWSFKGQGYSPLHF.

The chain links TRBV7-9 to TRBJ1-1; D is possibly TRBD1 (5 bases). The V end was cut by 1 base, the J end by 5 bases, with 14 bases between. The CDR3 runs to 15 residues. Germline-derived CDR1 and CDR2 are SEHNR and FQNEAQ (reference sequence). CDR3: CASSLVEAPGTEAFF. For the CDR3, the DNA is TGTGCCAGCAGCTTAGTCGAGGCCCCAGGGACTGAAGCTTTCTTT.

CDR3: CASSESRRKAFF. DNA of the CDR3: TGTGCCAGCAGTGAATCTCGCAGGAAAGCTTTCTTT. This sequence joins TRBV2 and TRBJ1-1; the D is unclear. V was clipped by 2 bases and J by 9 bases, with 10 bases between them. Germline V gene data show CDR1 as SNHLY and CDR2 as FYNNEI. This CDR3 region has 12 residues.

The chain joins TRBV19 to TRBJ2-1, with D possibly being TRBD2 (5 bases). V shed 3 bases and J shed 8 bases, with 14 bases lying between them. The CDR3 is made up of 14 amino acids. CDR1 and CDR2 (germline): LNHDA, SQIVND (reference sequence). CDR3 sequence (DNA): TGTGCCAGTAGTATTCGGGCTAGCTGGGATGAGCAGTTCTTC. Residues: CASSIRASWDEQFF.

This chain connects TRBV2 to TRBJ1-6, with D hard to call. Trimming left V 4 bases short and J 4 bases short, with 5 bases between. This CDR3 contains 13 residues. Germline CDR1 reads SNHLY; CDR2 reads FYNNEI. The CDR3 DNA follows: TGTGCCAGCAGTGCAGGATATAATTCACCCCTCCACTTT. This sequence encodes CASSAGYNSPLHF. Complete variable domain (other parts from reference TRBV2 and TRBJ1-6): EPEVTQTPSHQVTQMGQEVILRCVPISNHLYFYWYRQILGQKVEFLVSFYNNEISEKSEIFDDQFSVERPDGSNFTLKIRSTKLEDSAMYFCASSAGYNSPLHFGNGTRLTVT.

V usage is TRBV7-9 and J usage is TRBJ2-3, with a tentative D call TRBD2 (6 bases). The CDR3 is made up of 16 amino acids. Germline V CDR1 and CDR2: SEHNR, FQNEAQ (reference sequence). V was trimmed by 5 bases and J by 1 base, leaving 16 bases between them. Here the CDR3 reads CASSPGTVGGTDTQYF. The CDR3 nucleotides are TGTGCCAGCAGCCCCGGGACTGTCGGAGGCACAGATACGCAGTATTTT.

The chain combines TRBV6-1 with TRBJ2-3; tentatively, D is TRBD2 (7 bases). Germline values: CDR1 MNHNS, CDR2 SASEGT. CDR3 length: 14 residues. V lost 6 bases and J 5 bases, leaving 15 bases between the germline ends. CDR3 loop: CASREGGAGDTQYF. CDR3 in DNA: TGTGCCAGCAGGGAGGGGGGGGCAGGAGATACGCAGTATTTT.

CDR3 DNA: TGTGCCAGCTCACCCCCCCGGGTCCAAGAGACCCAGTACTTC. Residues: CASSPPRVQETQYF. V is TRBV18 and J is TRBJ2-5; no firm D call. The CDR3 covers 14 residues. The germline gives CDR1 KGHSH, CDR2 LQKENI. The V and J ends lost 3 bases and 1 base respectively, with 9 bases between them.

The chain joins TRBV25-1 to TRBJ1-5; D gene ambiguous. Germline assignment: CDR1 MGHDK and CDR2 SYGVNS. V was clipped by 4 bases and J by 4 bases, with 8 bases between them. The CDR3 length is 13 residues. CDR3 residues: CASSVAGNQPQHF. The CDR3 DNA follows: TGTGCCAGCAGTGTGGCAGGTAATCAGCCCCAGCATTTT.

This clone was seen once. This chain connects TRBV7-9 to TRBJ1-6, with 9 bases aligning to TRBD1. CDR1 and CDR2 (germline): SEHNR, FQNEAQ (reference sequence). J was trimmed by 8 bases and V by 2 bases; bases with no gene match: 4. This CDR3 contains 15 residues. CDR3 sequence reads: CASSLRQGVDSPLHF. CDR3 nucleotide sequence: TGTGCCAGCAGCTTAAGACAGGGGGTAGATTCACCCCTCCACTTT.

V gene TRBV13 combines with J gene TRBJ1-1, with D hard to call. CDR1 and CDR2 from the germline V gene are PRHDT and FYEKMQ (reference sequence). The CDR3 runs 17 residues. Between the trimmed V and J ends, which lost 5 bases and 4 bases, there was a span of 23 bases. The CDR3 DNA is TGTGCCAGCAGCCCGCTGCCGGGCCTTACCTGGGGCACTGAAGCTTTCTTT. This sequence encodes CASSPLPGLTWGTEAFF. The whole variable domain, remainder taken from reference TRBV13 and TRBJ1-1, is AAGVIQSPRHLIKEKRETATLKCYPIPRHDTVYWYQQGPGQDPQFLISFYEKMQSDKGSIPDRFSAQQFSDYHSELNMSSLELGDSALYFCASSPLPGLTWGTEAFFGQGTRLTVV.

This clone was seen a few times. The chain joins TRBV11-2 to TRBJ2-7; D possibly corresponds to TRBD1 (5 bases). Trimming left V 1 base short and J 4 bases short, with 14 bases between. In germline, CDR1 is SGHAT, CDR2 FQNNGV. The CDR3 runs 15 residues. CDR3 protein: CASSLVPVTGYEQYF. The CDR3, as DNA: TGTGCCAGCAGCTTAGTCCCAGTTACAGGTTACGAGCAGTACTTC.

The chain links TRBV7-3 to TRBJ2-3; no definite D call. CDR1 is SGHTA and CDR2 is FQGTGA in the germline V gene. The V end was cut by 6 bases, the J end by 4 bases, with 11 bases between. This CDR3 comprises 13 residues. The CDR3 is CASSPGRADTQYF. CDR3 nucleotide sequence: TGTGCCAGCAGTCCTGGACGTGCAGATACGCAGTATTTT.

The rearrangement uses TRBV11-2 and TRBJ2-4, with D tentatively TRBD2 (6 bases). Germline-derived CDR1 and CDR2 are SGHAT and FQNNGV. The CDR3 has 16 amino acids. V dropped 6 bases and J dropped 0 bases, with 15 bases sitting between them. The CDR3 DNA sequence: TGTGCCAGCAGAGACGGGGGTGGTCTAGCCAAAAACATTCAGTACTTC. Protein product: CASRDGGGLAKNIQYF.

This chain uses TRBV5-4 with TRBJ1-6; a weak D match, TRBD1 (5 bases). This CDR3 is 16 amino acids long. Germline loops: CDR1 SGHNT, CDR2 YYREEE (reference sequence). V lost 4 bases to trimming and J lost 4 bases, with 15 bases between them. CDR3 protein: CASSPTPTGYNSPLHF. The CDR3 bases are TGTGCCAGCAGCCCCACCCCTACAGGTTATAATTCACCCCTCCACTTT.

In the case of this clone: A junction boundary mismatches the germline segment, possibly from a read error. V is TRBV2 and J is TRBJ1-2, with no clear D. The germline V gene has CDR1 SNHLY and CDR2 FYNNEI. CDR3 length equals 12 residues. Here the CDR3 DNA reads TGTGCCAGCAGCCCTAAAAGTTCGGGCCCTCGTTTC. Protein product: CASSPKSSGPRF.

This clone was seen only once. V is TRBV6-6 and J is TRBJ2-3; the D is unclear. Trimming took 6 bases from V and 7 from J, leaving 11 bases between them. The germline V gene encodes CDR1 MNHNY and CDR2 SVGAGI (reference sequence). This CDR3 has 12 amino acids. Here the CDR3 DNA reads TGTGCCAGCAGGATTGACCTGAATACGCAGTATTTT. Amino acid sequence: CASRIDLNTQYF.

This chain uses TRBV5-1 with TRBJ2-1, with 9 bases matching TRBD1. This CDR3 is built from 14 residues. From germline, CDR1 is SGHRS and CDR2 YFSETQ. V lost 3 bases, J lost 5 bases, and 3 bases stayed unmatched. CDR3 nucleotides: TGCGCCAGCAGCTCGAGGACAGGGGACAATGAGCAGTTCTTC. As protein: CASSSRTGDNEQFF. The variable domain in full, completed from reference TRBV5-1 and TRBJ2-1, reads KAGVTQTPRYLIKTRGQQVTLSCSPISGHRSVSWYQQTPGQGLQFLFEYFSETQRNKGNFPGRFSGRQFSNSRSEMNVSTLELGDSALYLCASSSRTGDNEQFFGPGTRLTVL.

This chain uses TRBV2 with TRBJ2-1, with D uncertain. The CDR3 covers 13 residues. Germline CDR1 SNHLY, CDR2 FYNNEI. V lost 4 bases, J lost 2 bases, and 6 bases lay in between. This CDR3 is CASSGNTYNEQFF. CDR3 nucleotide sequence: TGTGCCAGCAGTGGGAATACCTACAATGAGCAGTTCTTC.

This chain links TRBV7-6 with TRBJ1-1, with D uncertain. The CDR3 is 16 residues long. Germline V lookup: CDR1 SGHVS, CDR2 FNYEAQ. The V end was cut by 3 bases, the J end by 1 base, with 15 bases between. The CDR3 spells CASSFFVGQPNTEAFF. CDR3 in DNA: TGTGCCAGCAGCTTCTTTGTTGGGCAGCCGAACACTGAAGCTTTCTTT. Drawing the rest from reference TRBV7-6 and TRBJ1-1, the complete variable domain is GAGVSQSPRYKVTKRGQDVALRCDPISGHVSLYWYRQALGQGPEFLTYFNYEAQQDKSGLPNDRFSAERPEGSISTLTIQRTEQRDSAMYRCASSFFVGQPNTEAFFGQGTRLTVV.

A single count supports this clone. V is TRBV5-3 and J is TRBJ2-1, with D unresolved. TRBV5-3 is given ORF status, its function remaining uncertain. V was shortened by 0 bases and J by 10 bases, with 8 bases between the two germline ends. There are 12 residues in the CDR3. This chain's CDR3 is CARSLGPKEQFF. CDR3 sequence (DNA): TGTGCCAGAAGCTTGGGACCGAAGGAGCAGTTCTTC.

The chain carries TRBV18 and TRBJ2-7; TRBD1 might be the D (5 bases). The V gene lost 3 bases and the J gene lost 6 bases, with 12 bases spanning the gap. The CDR3 contains 13 residues. Per the germline V gene, CDR1 is KGHSH and CDR2 is LQKENI. The CDR3 nucleotides read TGTGCCAGCTCACCTCAGGGATCAGGCGAGCAGTACTTC. Translating gives CASSPQGSGEQYF.

The chain is built from TRBV11-2 and TRBJ2-1; no firm D call. Trimming pared 2 bases from V and 1 base from J, leaving 21 bases between. Germline assignment: CDR1 SGHAT and CDR2 FQNNGV. The CDR3 runs 19 residues. The CDR3 region has the DNA TGTGCCAGCAGCTTACATTCGAGGCCACAATCTATTTCCTACAATGAGCAGTTCTTC. It specifies CASSLHSRPQSISYNEQFF.

This chain uses TRBV4-3 with TRBJ2-1; maybe TRBD1 (6 bases). The germline V gene has CDR1 LGHNA and CDR2 YSLEER. This CDR3 comprises 13 residues. Trimming removed 8 bases at V and 2 bases at J, with 10 bases between. This CDR3 reads CASSEGAYNEQFF. CDR3 bases: TGCGCCAGCTCTGAGGGGGCCTACAATGAGCAGTTCTTC.

The chain carries TRBV6-6 and TRBJ1-2; D is perhaps TRBD1 (6 bases). Germline V gene sequence: CDR1 MNHNY, CDR2 SVGAGI (reference sequence). V was pared by 5 bases and J by 7 bases, with 8 bases between. CDR3 length: 11 residues. The CDR3 DNA sequence: TGTGCCAGCAGTGACAGGCTTGGCTACACCTTC. Translated: CASSDRLGYTF.

This clone was seen once. V usage is TRBV25-1 and J usage is TRBJ1-1; 10 positions agree with TRBD1. The CDR3 sequence is 15 residues long. The germline V gene encodes CDR1 MGHDK and CDR2 SYGVNS. V lost 8 bases and J lost 2; bases outside the gene matches: 8. In nucleotides, the CDR3 is TGTGCCAGCCAGGGGACAGGGGAGCCCAACACTGAAGCTTTCTTT. Amino acids: CASQGTGEPNTEAFF.

The chain carries TRBV6-5 and TRBJ2-7; TRBD2 might be the D (5 bases). CDR3 length: 15 residues. Trimming pared 6 bases from V and 9 bases from J, leaving 24 bases between. From germline, CDR1 is MNHEY and CDR2 SVGAGI. CDR3 bases: TGTGCCAGCAGGAACATGGGCGGCGGGTTAGGTGGGCAGTACTTC. This sequence encodes CASRNMGGGLGGQYF.